Below, one T cell receptor beta chain is given with its context. Its target is unknown. Assay: immunoSEQ multiplex PCR; the TCRdb copy retains only in-frame clones and omits some. The table has roughly 120,000 clones, roughly 84% seen once. This sample is drawn from a study of T cell responses to AZD1222 COVID-19 vaccine. The germline CDR1 and CDR2 sequences are SGHRS and YFSETQ. The junction had 7 bases not matched to a gene; V was cut back by 4 bases and J by 5 bases. This CDR3 has 16 amino acids. Points from the study as a whole: Just a handful of AZD1222 recipients tested seropositive at baseline.

The chain combines TRBV5-1 with TRBJ2-3; TRBD2 matches at 13 bases. Sequenced here: peripheral blood, sampled on day 0 of AZD1222 vaccination. The receptor's source is an adult in good health. The chain's CDR3 is CASSIGLAGAVDTQYF. DNA of the CDR3: TGCGCCAGCAGCATCGGACTAGCGGGGGCCGTAGATACGCAGTATTTT.